This T cell receptor beta chain appears in the sequencing data of a study of monozygotic twins with inflammatory bowel disease. Regarding the study as a whole: The data gave no support to a single strong IBD-associated signal or clonotype. Cells of different T cell subtypes could not be told apart.

About this clonotype itself: Its antigen is still unknown.

Each UMI harboured a 6-nucleotide sample barcode and was appended via template switching. TCRdb reprocessed the 5' RACE reads, with one entry per CDR3 protein and no DNA. The sample has about 330,000 distinct CDR3 sequences. Germline CDR1 reads DFQATT; CDR2 reads SNEGSKA (reference sequence). The CDR3 is made up of 15 amino acids. V gene TRBV20-1 combines with J gene TRBJ2-5; TCRdb selects TRBD2, and the lack of DNA leaves this call unchecked. The clonotype was recovered from a human donor with ulcerative colitis or Crohn's disease, or a healthy co-twin of an affected twin (not recorded which). The sample taken for sequencing was blood. CDR3 sequence: CSAGLSGSRQETQYF.